This T cell receptor (beta chain) was obtained from a study of beta chain features in type 1 diabetes. About this clone: This specimen includes other DNA sequences encoding the same CDR3.

This CDR3 region has 11 residues. V was clipped by 6 bases and J by 2 bases, with 3 bases between them. The germline CDR1 and CDR2 sequences are MNHEY and SVGAGI. What was sequenced were expressed TCRB transcripts, since all of the isolated RNA had been reverse transcribed. Using immunoSEQ multiplex PCR, the repertoire was profiled, and TCRdb retains in-frame clones only, with some absent. The data show about 620,000 clones, about a sixth seen once. The rearrangement links TRBV6-5 to TRBJ2-3; D not resolved. The receptor was isolated from a man younger than 30 in good health. The specimen sequenced was naive CD4+ T cells from blood. CDR3 in amino acids: CASRTTDTQYF. The CDR3, as DNA: TGTGCCAGCAGGACCACAGATACGCAGTATTTT.